Listed below are T cell receptor beta chains from one sample, sequenced in a study of cytomegalovirus exposure and HLA in healthy donors. Clones were sequenced by immunoSEQ multiplex PCR, and TCRdb holds only the in-frame ones, with some missing. The sample lists about 120,000 clones; about 86% were seen once. Sequencing used PBMCs. The receptor source for this set is a woman in her 30s in good health and CMV-seronegative. Each CDR3 is given with its conserved first and last residue. Fields, in order: J gene, V gene, D gene, clone size, CDR3 DNA, CDR3 protein. The D gene is left open where the match is weak. Some rows have no size entry. The others give once, few or many, or a class for an expanded clone.

>TRBJ1-5|TRBV5-5|NA|NA
TGTGCCAGCAGCTCGGCGGGCGGCAATCAGCCCCAGCATTTT
CASSSAGGNQPQHF
>TRBJ2-7|TRBV6-5|TRBD1|NA
TGTGCCAGCAGCCCTACAGGGGGCAGATCCTACGAGCAGTACTTC
CASSPTGGRSYEQYF
>TRBJ2-7|TRBV6-6|TRBD1|NA
TGTGCCAGCAGCCGAGGGACAGGATCCATCTACGAGCAGTACTTC
CASSRGTGSIYEQYF
>TRBJ2-3|TRBV15|NA|NA
TGTGCCACCAGCAGAGGGTTAGCGGAGAGCACAGATACGCAGTATTTT
CATSRGLAESTDTQYF
>TRBJ2-5|TRBV5-1|NA|NA
TGCGCCAGCAGCTTGTCGACTATTGGCCTTGAGACCCAGTACTTC
CASSLSTIGLETQYF
>TRBJ1-5|TRBV5-1|TRBD1|NA
TGCGCCAGCAGCCCGGAGACAGGGAGCAATCAGCCCCAGCATTTT
CASSPETGSNQPQHF
>TRBJ2-2|TRBV5-4|TRBD2|once
TGTGCCAGCAGCAGCGGGATGAACACCGGGGAGCTGTTTTTT
CASSSGMNTGELFF
>TRBJ2-3|TRBV11-3|NA|few
TGTGCCAGCAGCGCCAGGTGGGGCGGCACAGATACGCAGTATTTT
CASSARWGGTDTQYF
>TRBJ2-2|TRBV6-1|TRBD1|NA
TGTGCCAGCAGTCCCAACAGGGGGGACACCGGGGAGCTGTTTTTT
CASSPNRGDTGELFF
>TRBJ2-7|TRBV11-3|NA|NA
TGTGCCAGCAGCCTTATGGGGCAAAGTGGGGCCAACGAGCAGTACTTC
CASSLMGQSGANEQYF
>TRBJ2-5|TRBV4-2|TRBD2|NA
TGTGCCAGCAGCCAAGACCGACTAGCGGCTAACCAAGAGACCCAGTACTTC
CASSQDRLAANQETQYF
>TRBJ2-2|TRBV4-2|NA|NA
TGTGCCAGCAGCACAACATCTGGAGTGGAGCTGTTTTTT
CASSTTSGVELFF
>TRBJ2-5|TRBV5-1|TRBD1|NA
TGCGCCAGCAGCTTTGGGGACAGCTCAGGAGAGACCCAGTACTTC
CASSFGDSSGETQYF
>TRBJ2-3|TRBV7-3|NA|once
TGTGCCAGCAGCACCTCGTACAGGGATACGCAGTATTTT
CASSTSYRDTQYF
>TRBJ2-3|TRBV28|TRBD2|NA
TGTGCCAGCAGTTCCCGACTAGCAGGTACAGATACGCAGTATTTT
CASSSRLAGTDTQYF
>TRBJ2-5|TRBV11-3|NA|once
TGTGCCAGCAGCTTAGGGACAGCGATCCAAGAGGCCCAGTACTTC
CASSLGTAIQEAQYF
>TRBJ1-2|TRBV19|NA|NA
TGTGCCAGTAGTATAGGAGGTGTTGGCTACACCTTC
CASSIGGVGYTF
>TRBJ2-7|TRBV27|TRBD2|NA
TGTGCCAGCAGTTTTTTTGCGGGAGGGCCCTACGAGCAGTACTTC
CASSFFAGGPYEQYF
>TRBJ2-1|TRBV7-2|TRBD2|NA
TGTGCCAGCAGCTCGAAGGGGACTAGCGGGAGCAATGAGCAGTTCTTC
CASSSKGTSGSNEQFF
>TRBJ2-1|TRBV7-2|TRBD2|NA
TGTGCCAGCAGCTTAAGGTTGGATGGGACTAGCTTGTTCTTC
CASSLRLDGTSLFF
>TRBJ2-2|TRBV5-1|NA|NA
TGCGCCAGCAGGGCGTCCGGGCACAGGGCCGGGGAGCTGTTTTTT
CASRASGHRAGELFF
>TRBJ2-7|TRBV6-1|TRBD1|NA
TGTGCCAGCAGTCTTGACAGGGACGAGCAGTACTTC
CASSLDRDEQYF
>TRBJ1-1|TRBV21-1|NA|NA
TGTGCCAGCAGCCTCCCGAAGAGAAGCACAGCTTTCTTT
CASSLPKRSTAFF
>TRBJ1-2|TRBV28|NA|NA
TGTGCCAGCAGTTTGCGCCGTGCGGGGTATGGCTACACCTTC
CASSLRRAGYGYTF
>TRBJ2-2|TRBV6-6|NA|NA
TGTGCCAGCAGTCGTACGGGGGGCGGTGGGGAGCTGTTTTTT
CASSRTGGGGELFF
>TRBJ2-7|TRBV5-1|NA|NA
TGCGCCAGCAGCTTCGAGGGGAGGTCGGGCGAGCAGTACTTC
CASSFEGRSGEQYF
>TRBJ1-2|TRBV19|TRBD1|once
TGTGCCAGTAGGACAGGGGCCCGATATGGCTACACCTTC
CASRTGARYGYTF
>TRBJ2-7|TRBV27|TRBD1|NA
TGTGCCAGCACTCGATCCGGGACAGGGAAAGAGCAGTACTTC
CASTRSGTGKEQYF
>TRBJ1-2|TRBV6-1|TRBD1|NA
TGTGCCAGCAGTCAAGGGACAGGACGAATATATGGCTACACCTTC
CASSQGTGRIYGYTF
>TRBJ2-7|TRBV7-8|TRBD2|NA
TGTGCCAGCAGCTCTGGTCGAATCCCGGGACTAGCCACCTACGAGCAGTACTTC
CASSSGRIPGLATYEQYF
>TRBJ2-5|TRBV5-8|TRBD1|NA
TGTGCCAACGACAGGGTGGGGGAGGAGACCCAGTACTTC
CANDRVGEETQYF
>TRBJ2-1|TRBV7-3|TRBD2|NA
TGTGCCAGCAGCTTAATAGCTCTAGCGGCCTACAATGAGCAGTTCTTC
CASSLIALAAYNEQFF
>TRBJ1-4|TRBV7-8|NA|NA
TGTGCCAGCAGCTCCCTAGGGGTAACTAATGAAAAACTGTTTTTT
CASSSLGVTNEKLFF
>TRBJ2-7|TRBV7-2|NA|once
TGTGCCAGCAGTACAACCGGGACAAGCCGGAACGAGCAGTACTTC
CASSTTGTSRNEQYF
>TRBJ2-7|TRBV28|TRBD2|few
TGTGCCAGCAGTACCCCTAGCGGGAGCGCCTCCTACGAGCAGTACTTC
CASSTPSGSASYEQYF
>TRBJ2-4|TRBV6-1|TRBD2|few
TGTGCCAGCAGTGCGTTCGGGACTAGCGCCATTCAGTACTTC
CASSAFGTSAIQYF
>TRBJ2-3|TRBV4-3|NA|NA
TGCGCCAGCAGCCAAGACTTACCCGGGAGCACAGATACGCAGTATTTT
CASSQDLPGSTDTQYF
>TRBJ2-7|TRBV10-2|NA|NA
TGCGCCAGCAGTGAGAGGGGGGGCGCCAGGGACGAGCAGTACTTC
CASSERGGARDEQYF
>TRBJ1-1|TRBV2|NA|NA
TGTGCCAGCAGCGGTATGACAGATTTGAACACTGAAGCTTTCTTT
CASSGMTDLNTEAFF
>TRBJ2-1|TRBV28|TRBD2|once
TGTGCCAGCAGTCTAATAGCGGGAGGGAGAAATGAGCAGTTCTTC
CASSLIAGGRNEQFF
>TRBJ2-1|TRBV5-1|NA|NA
TGCGCCAGCAGCTTGCTCTCCTCTGTTGAGGGAGAGCAGTTCTTC
CASSLLSSVEGEQFF
>TRBJ1-3|TRBV27|TRBD1|NA
TGTGCCAGCAGTTCGACCGGGACAGGGGCGTTTGGTGGAAACACCATATATTTT
CASSSTGTGAFGGNTIYF
>TRBJ2-7|TRBV6-5|NA|NA
TGTGCCAGCAGGCCCTTCCCAGGTTCCGAGCAGTACTTC
CASRPFPGSEQYF
>TRBJ1-1|TRBV30|TRBD1|NA
TGTGCCTGGAGTCGAGGGGGCCTAGCTGACACTGAAGCTTTCTTT
CAWSRGGLADTEAFF